The source of this T cell receptor beta chain is a study of blood T cells in healthy people across ages. This clonotype was found a few times. Primers used in a second PCR of roughly 6 to 12 cycles were a sample-barcoded 5' primer and a J-beta primer mix. Each CDR3 protein gets one entry after TCRdb re-called the 5' RACE reads with MiXCR. The sample lists 800,000 or so distinct CDR3 sequences, roughly 25% occurring once. Losses at the gene ends were 2 bases for V and 3 bases for J; bases not matched to a gene: 10. CDR3 length equals 17 residues. CDR1 is SGHTA, CDR2 FQGNSA, per germline. Another study also made use of these data, one on T cells of mothers and their children.

This clonotype was obtained from a boy aged 5-17 years in good health. Sample: blood. This chain connects TRBV7-2 to TRBJ2-5, with TRBD2 matching over 9 bases. CDR3 coding DNA: TGTGCCAGCAGCTTACGGCGGGGGGGCTATTTTGAAGAGACCCAGTACTTC. As protein: CASSLRRGGYFEETQYF.